The rows below give T cell receptor beta chains drawn from one sample of a study of response to subunit inactivated influenza vaccine. TCRdb re-called the RT-PCR reads with MiXCR, one entry per CDR3 protein. The table has more than 450,000 distinct CDR3 sequences, about 11% seen once. These data were also reused for a study on T cells expressing NK-cell markers.

The source was PBMCs from blood, collected on the day of vaccination. The origin of the receptors is a man aged 45-65 years who received an inactivated influenza vaccine. Both conserved end residues are part of each CDR3.

j_gene	len	v_gene	CDR3aa
TRBJ2-1	16	TRBV5-1	CASSQGGGGPYNEQFF
TRBJ2-1	13	TRBV4-2	CASSQVARGKQFF
TRBJ2-7	14	TRBV20-1	CSAFGVSSSYEQYF
TRBJ2-3	15	TRBV5-1	CASSLGSHGTDTQYF
TRBJ2-2	17	TRBV7-2	CASSFLAGGLNTGELFF
TRBJ1-2	15	TRBV7-9	CASSFSRQGAVGYTF
TRBJ1-2	17	TRBV5-6	CASSLRRPGGMNYGYTF
TRBJ1-4	14	TRBV4-1	CASSHTGSREKLFF
TRBJ2-7	18	TRBV5-1	CASSLRTGTATRTYEQYF
TRBJ2-2	14	TRBV7-2	CASSPQGHTGELFF
TRBJ2-2	15	TRBV5-1	CASSPLAVNTGELFF
TRBJ1-1	15	TRBV9	CASSSEGLKNTEAFF
TRBJ1-6	15	TRBV3-1	CASSQGTGHNSPLHF
TRBJ1-4	14	TRBV9	CASSDGTGGQKLFF
TRBJ2-1	15	TRBV5-1	CASSLTGLGVNEQFF
TRBJ2-7	13	TRBV3-1	CASSHVGTYEQYF
TRBJ2-3	14	TRBV6-1	CATMGGANTDTQYF
TRBJ2-7	15	TRBV3-1	CASSQDPGARYEQYF
TRBJ2-2	14	TRBV20-1	CSARDVGNTGELFF
TRBJ2-3	19	TRBV10-3	CAISESISGGGPSTDTQYF
TRBJ2-1	16	TRBV18	CASSPGLAGIYNEQFF
TRBJ2-2	16	TRBV10-3	CAISDRQGDNTGELFF
TRBJ2-1	16	TRBV28	CASSLYPTDHANEQFF
TRBJ2-1	16	TRBV7-9	CASSLGMSGRANEQFF
TRBJ2-1	12	TRBV5-1	CASSLETGGQFF
TRBJ1-1	12	TRBV7-9	CASSPGRGEAFF
TRBJ2-3	13	TRBV5-1	CASSLVQVDTQYF
TRBJ1-1	15	TRBV3-1	CASSAKSQGKPEAFF
TRBJ2-5	16	TRBV18	CASSHKQDTGMETQYF
TRBJ2-7	17	TRBV14	CASSQEGSGREKNEQYF
TRBJ2-7	15	TRBV5-1	CASSRGGEPTYEQYF
TRBJ2-1	16	TRBV20-1	CSARGYLREAHNEQFF
TRBJ2-7	17	TRBV3-1	CASSQDPGQTSTYEQYF
TRBJ2-1	16	TRBV24-1	CATSASGTGFYNEQFF
TRBJ2-1	18	TRBV15	CATSRGPGGPKTYNEQFF
TRBJ2-7	11	TRBV7-8	CASSLQTEQYF
TRBJ2-7	14	TRBV3-1	CASSSGTDHYEQYF
TRBJ2-5	15	TRBV6-1	CASNDHSGGASAQYF
TRBJ1-5	15	TRBV4-1	CASSPEAGGNQPQHF
TRBJ1-2	14	TRBV10-3	CAISDGQSNYGYTF